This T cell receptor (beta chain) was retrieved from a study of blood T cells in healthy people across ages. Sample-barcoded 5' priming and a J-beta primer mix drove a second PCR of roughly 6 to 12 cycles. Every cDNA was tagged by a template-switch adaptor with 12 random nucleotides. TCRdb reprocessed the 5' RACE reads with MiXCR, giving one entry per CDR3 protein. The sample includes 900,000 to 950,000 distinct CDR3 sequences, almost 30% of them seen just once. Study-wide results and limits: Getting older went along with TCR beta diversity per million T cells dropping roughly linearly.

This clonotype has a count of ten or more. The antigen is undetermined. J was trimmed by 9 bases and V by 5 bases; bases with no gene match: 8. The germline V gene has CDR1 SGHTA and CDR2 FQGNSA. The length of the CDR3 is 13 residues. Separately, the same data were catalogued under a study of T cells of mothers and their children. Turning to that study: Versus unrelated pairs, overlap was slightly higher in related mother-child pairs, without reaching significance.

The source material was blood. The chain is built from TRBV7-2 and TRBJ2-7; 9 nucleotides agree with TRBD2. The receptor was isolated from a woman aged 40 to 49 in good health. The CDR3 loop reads CASSINLLAGQYF. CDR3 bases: TGTGCCAGCAGCATAAACCTACTAGCGGGGCAGTACTTC.